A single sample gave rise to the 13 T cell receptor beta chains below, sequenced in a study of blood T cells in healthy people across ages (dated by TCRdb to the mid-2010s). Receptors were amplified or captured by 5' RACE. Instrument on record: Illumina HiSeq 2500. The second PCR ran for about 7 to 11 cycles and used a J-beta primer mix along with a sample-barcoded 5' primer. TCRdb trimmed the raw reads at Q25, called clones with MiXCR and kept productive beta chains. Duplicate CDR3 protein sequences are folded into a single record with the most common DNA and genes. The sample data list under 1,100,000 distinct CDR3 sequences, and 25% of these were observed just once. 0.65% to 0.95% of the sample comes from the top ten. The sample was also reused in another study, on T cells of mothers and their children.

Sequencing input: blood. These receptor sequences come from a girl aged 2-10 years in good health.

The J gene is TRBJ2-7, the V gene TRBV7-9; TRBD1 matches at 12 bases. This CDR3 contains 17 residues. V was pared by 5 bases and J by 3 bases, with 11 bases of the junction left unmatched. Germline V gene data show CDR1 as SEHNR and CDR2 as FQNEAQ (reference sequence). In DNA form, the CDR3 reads TGTGCCAGCAGCCAGCCGGGACAGGGGGCTTTTAACTACGAGCAGTACTTC. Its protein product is CASSQPGQGAFNYEQYF.

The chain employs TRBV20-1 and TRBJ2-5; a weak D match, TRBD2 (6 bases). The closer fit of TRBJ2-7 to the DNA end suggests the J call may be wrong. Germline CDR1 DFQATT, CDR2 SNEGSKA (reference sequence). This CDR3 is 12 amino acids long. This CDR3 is CSARWGEYEQYF. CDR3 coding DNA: TGCAGTGCTAGATGGGGGGAATACGAGCAGTACTTC.

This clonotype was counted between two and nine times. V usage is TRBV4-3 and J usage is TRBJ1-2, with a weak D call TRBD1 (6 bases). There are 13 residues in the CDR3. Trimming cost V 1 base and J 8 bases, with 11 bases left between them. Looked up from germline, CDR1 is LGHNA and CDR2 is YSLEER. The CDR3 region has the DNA TGCGCCAGCAGCCAAGTTGGGGGCTACGGCTACACCTTC. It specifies CASSQVGGYGYTF.

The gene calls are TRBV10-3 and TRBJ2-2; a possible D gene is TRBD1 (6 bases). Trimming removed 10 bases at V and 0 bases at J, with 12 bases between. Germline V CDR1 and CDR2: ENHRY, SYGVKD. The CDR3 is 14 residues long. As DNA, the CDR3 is TGTGCCACCCTACAGGGCGCGAACACCGGGGAGCTGTTTTTT. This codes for CATLQGANTGELFF.

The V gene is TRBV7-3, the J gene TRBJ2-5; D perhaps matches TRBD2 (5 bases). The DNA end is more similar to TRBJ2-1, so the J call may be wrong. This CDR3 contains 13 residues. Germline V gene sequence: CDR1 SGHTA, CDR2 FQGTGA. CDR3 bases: TGTGCCAGCAGCTTTTATGCGGGCGGTGAGCAGTTCTTC. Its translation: CASSFYAGGEQFF.

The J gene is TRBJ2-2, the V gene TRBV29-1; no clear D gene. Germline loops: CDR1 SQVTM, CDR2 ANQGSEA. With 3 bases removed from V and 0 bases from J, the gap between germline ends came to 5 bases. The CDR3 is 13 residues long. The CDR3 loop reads CSVEKTNTGELFF. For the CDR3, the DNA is TGCAGCGTTGAGAAGACGAACACCGGGGAGCTGTTTTTT.

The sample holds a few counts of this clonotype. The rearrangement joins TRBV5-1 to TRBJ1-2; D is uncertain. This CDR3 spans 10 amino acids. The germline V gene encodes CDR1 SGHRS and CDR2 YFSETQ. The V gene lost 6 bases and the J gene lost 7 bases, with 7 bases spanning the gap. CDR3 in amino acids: CASIKSGYTF. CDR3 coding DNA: TGCGCCAGCATCAAAAGTGGCTACACCTTC.

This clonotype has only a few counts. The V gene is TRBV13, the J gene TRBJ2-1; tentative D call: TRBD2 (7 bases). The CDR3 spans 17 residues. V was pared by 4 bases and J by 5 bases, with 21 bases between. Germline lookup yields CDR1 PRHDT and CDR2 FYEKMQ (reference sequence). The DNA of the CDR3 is TGTGCCAGCAGCTCCGAGGGGGGTAGCGGGCTAAACAATGAGCAGTTCTTC. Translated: CASSSEGGSGLNNEQFF.

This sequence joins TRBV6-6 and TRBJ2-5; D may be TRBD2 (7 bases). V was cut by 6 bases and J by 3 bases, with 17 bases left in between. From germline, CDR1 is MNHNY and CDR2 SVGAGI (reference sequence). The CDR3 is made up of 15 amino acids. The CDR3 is CASRWGGASEETQYF. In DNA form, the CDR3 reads TGTGCCAGCAGGTGGGGGGGGGCCTCCGAAGAGACCCAGTACTTC.

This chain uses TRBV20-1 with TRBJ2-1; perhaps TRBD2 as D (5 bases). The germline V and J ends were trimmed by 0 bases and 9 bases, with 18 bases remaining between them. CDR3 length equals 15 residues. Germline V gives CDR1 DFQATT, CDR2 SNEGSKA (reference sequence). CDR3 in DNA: TGCAGTGCTAGAGATTATCCGTCCCGGAGGAGTGAGCAGTTCTTC. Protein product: CSARDYPSRRSEQFF.

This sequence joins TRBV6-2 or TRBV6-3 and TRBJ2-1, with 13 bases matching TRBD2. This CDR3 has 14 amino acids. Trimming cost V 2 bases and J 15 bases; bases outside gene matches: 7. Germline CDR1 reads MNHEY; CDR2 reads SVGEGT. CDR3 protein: CASSYQWTSGRRFF. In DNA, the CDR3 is TGTGCCAGCAGTTACCAATGGACTAGCGGGAGACGGTTCTTC.

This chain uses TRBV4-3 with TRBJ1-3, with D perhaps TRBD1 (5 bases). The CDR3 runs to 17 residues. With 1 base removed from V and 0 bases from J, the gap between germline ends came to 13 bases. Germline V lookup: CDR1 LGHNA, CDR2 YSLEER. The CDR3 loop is CASSQVRGGSSGNTIYF. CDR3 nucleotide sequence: TGCGCCAGCAGCCAAGTCCGGGGGGGATCCTCTGGAAACACCATATATTTT.

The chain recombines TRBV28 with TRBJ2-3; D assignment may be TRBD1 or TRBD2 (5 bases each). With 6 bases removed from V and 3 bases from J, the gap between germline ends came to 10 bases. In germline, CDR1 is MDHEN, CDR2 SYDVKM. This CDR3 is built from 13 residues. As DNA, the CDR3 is TGTGCCAGCAGCGGGACCAAGACAGATACGCAGTATTTT. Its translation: CASSGTKTDTQYF.